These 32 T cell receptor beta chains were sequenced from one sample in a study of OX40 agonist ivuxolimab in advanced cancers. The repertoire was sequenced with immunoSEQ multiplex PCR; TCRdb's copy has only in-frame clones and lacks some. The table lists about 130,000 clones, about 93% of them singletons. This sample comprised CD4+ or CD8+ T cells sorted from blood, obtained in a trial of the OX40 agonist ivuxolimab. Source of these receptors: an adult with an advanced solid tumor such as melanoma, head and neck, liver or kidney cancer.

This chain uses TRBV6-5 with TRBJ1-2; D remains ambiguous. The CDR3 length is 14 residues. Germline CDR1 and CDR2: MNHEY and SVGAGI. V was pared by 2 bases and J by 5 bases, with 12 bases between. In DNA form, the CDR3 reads TGTGCCAGCAGTTACAGGGTCGGAGAATATGGCTACACCTTC. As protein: CASSYRVGEYGYTF.

The CDR3 DNA reads as TGTGCCAGCAGCTTAAGAGGGGGCAATGAGCAGTTCTTC. Protein sequence: CASSLRGGNEQFF. V gene TRBV7-2 combines with J gene TRBJ2-1, with a weak D call TRBD1 (6 bases). CDR1 and CDR2 from the germline V gene are SGHTA and FQGNSA. This CDR3 contains 13 residues. Between the trimmed V and J ends, which lost 2 bases and 6 bases, there was a span of 8 bases.

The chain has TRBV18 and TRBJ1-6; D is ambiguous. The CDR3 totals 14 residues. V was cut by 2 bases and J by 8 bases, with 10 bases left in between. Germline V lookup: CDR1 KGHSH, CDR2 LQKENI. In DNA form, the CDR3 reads TGTGCCAGCTCACCAGTTAAAAGAGATTCACCCCTCCACTTT. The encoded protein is CASSPVKRDSPLHF.

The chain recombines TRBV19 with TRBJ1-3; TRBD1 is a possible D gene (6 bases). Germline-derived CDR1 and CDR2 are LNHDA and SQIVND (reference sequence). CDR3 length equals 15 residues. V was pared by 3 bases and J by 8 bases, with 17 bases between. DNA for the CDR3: TGTGCCAGTAGTATCTCACGGGGGCTGGCGGACACCATATATTTT. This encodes CASSISRGLADTIYF.

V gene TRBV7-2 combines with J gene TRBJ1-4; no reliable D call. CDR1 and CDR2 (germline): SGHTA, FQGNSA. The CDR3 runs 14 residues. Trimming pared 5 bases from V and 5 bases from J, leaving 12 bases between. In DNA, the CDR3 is TGTGCCAGCAGCCCCGGACGGGAGAATGAAAAACTGTTTTTT. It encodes CASSPGRENEKLFF.

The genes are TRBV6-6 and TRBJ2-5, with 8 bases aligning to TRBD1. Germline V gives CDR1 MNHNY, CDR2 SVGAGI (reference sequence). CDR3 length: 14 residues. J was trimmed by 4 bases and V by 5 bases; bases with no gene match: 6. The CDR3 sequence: CASSNGQGRETQYF. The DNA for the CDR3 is TGTGCCAGCAGTAATGGACAGGGTCGAGAGACCCAGTACTTC.

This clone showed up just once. The CDR3 is CASSLQGQGPNVLTF. The CDR3 bases are TGTGCCAGCAGCCTCCAGGGACAGGGGCCCAACGTCCTGACTTTC. This rearrangement joins TRBV7-2 to TRBJ2-6, with 10 nucleotides matching TRBD1. Germline assignment: CDR1 SGHTA and CDR2 FQGNSA. Unmatched junction bases numbered 6, after V lost 5 bases and J lost 8 bases. The CDR3 totals 15 residues.

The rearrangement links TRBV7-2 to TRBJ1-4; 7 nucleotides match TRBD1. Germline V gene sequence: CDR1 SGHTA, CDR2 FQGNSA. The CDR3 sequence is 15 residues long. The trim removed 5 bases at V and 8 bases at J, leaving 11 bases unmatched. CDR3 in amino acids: CASSPQGGAGEKLFF. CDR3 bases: TGTGCCAGCAGCCCCCAAGGGGGCGCGGGGGAAAAACTGTTTTTT.

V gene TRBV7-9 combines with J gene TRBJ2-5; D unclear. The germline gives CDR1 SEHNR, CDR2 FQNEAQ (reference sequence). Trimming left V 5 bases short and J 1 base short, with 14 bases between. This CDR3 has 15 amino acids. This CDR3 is CASSLGRVVQETQYF. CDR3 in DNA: TGTGCCAGCAGCCTCGGTAGGGTCGTCCAAGAGACCCAGTACTTC.

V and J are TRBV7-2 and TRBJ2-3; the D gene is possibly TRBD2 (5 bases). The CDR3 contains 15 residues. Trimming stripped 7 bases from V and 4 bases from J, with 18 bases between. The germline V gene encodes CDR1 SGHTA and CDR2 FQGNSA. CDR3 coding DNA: TGTGCCAGCACCGAAGGCCTAGGAGGCGCAGATACGCAGTATTTT. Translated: CASTEGLGGADTQYF.

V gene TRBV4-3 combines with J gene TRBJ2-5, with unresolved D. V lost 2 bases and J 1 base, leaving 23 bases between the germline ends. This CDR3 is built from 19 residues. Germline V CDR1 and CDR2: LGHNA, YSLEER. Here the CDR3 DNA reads TGCGCCAGCAGCCAATACCTCGAGCAGACGGGTGGAACCCAAGAGACCCAGTACTTC. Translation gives CASSQYLEQTGGTQETQYF.

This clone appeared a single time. CDR3 sequence: CASSLGGLAGFGYEQYF. CDR3 coding DNA: TGTGCCAGCAGCTTGGGGGGACTAGCGGGTTTTGGCTACGAGCAGTACTTC. The genes are TRBV5-4 and TRBJ2-5, with TRBD2 identical over 12 bases. With the DNA end fitting TRBJ2-7 better, the J assignment may be wrong. CDR3 length equals 17 residues. Germline CDR1 is SGHNT and CDR2 is YYREEE (reference sequence).

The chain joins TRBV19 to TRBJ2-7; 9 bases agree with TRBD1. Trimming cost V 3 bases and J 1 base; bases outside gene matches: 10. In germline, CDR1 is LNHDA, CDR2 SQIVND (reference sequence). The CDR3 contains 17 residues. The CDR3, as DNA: TGTGCCAGTAGTATCGGAATGGGGGACAGGGTATCCTACGAGCAGTACTTC. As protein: CASSIGMGDRVSYEQYF.

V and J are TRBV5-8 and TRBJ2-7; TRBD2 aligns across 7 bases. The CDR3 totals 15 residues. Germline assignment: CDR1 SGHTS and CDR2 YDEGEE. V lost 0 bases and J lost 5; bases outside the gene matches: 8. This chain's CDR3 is CASSLEYAGAHEQYF. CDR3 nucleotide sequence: TGTGCCAGCAGCTTGGAATACGCGGGAGCGCACGAGCAGTACTTC.

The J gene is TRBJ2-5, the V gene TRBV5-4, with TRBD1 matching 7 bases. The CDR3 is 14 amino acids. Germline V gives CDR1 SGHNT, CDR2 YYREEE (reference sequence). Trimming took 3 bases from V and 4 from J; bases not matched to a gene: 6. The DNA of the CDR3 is TGTGCCAGCAGCTCGGCTGCAGGGGGAGAGACCCAGTACTTC. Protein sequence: CASSSAAGGETQYF.

This chain's CDR3 is CASSFVQALLNTEAFF. Written as DNA, the CDR3 is TGTGCCAGCAGTTTCGTACAGGCGTTGTTGAACACTGAAGCTTTCTTT. V and J are TRBV28 and TRBJ1-1; possible D gene TRBD1, 5 bases. Germline CDR1 is MDHEN and CDR2 is SYDVKM. Between the trimmed V and J ends, which lost 3 bases and 0 bases, there was a span of 14 bases. CDR3 length: 16 residues.

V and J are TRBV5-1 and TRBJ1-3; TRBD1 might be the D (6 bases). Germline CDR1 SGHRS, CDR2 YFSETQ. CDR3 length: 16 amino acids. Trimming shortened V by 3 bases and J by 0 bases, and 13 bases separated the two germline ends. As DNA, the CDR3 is TGCGCCAGCAGCTGGGGGCGTCAGACCTCTGGAAACACCATATATTTT. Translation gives CASSWGRQTSGNTIYF.

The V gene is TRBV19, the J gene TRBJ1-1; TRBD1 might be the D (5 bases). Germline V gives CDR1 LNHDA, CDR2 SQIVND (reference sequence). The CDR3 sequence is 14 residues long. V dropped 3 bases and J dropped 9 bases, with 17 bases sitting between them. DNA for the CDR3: TGTGCCAGTAGTATTGATAGGAGGGGTTCTAAAGCTTTCTTT. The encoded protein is CASSIDRRGSKAFF.

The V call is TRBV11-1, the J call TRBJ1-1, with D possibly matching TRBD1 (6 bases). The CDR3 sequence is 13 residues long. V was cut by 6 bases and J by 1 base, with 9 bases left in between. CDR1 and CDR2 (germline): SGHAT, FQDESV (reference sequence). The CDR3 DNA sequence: TGTGCCAGCAGGATAGGGGGGAACACTGAAGCTTTCTTT. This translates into CASRIGGNTEAFF.

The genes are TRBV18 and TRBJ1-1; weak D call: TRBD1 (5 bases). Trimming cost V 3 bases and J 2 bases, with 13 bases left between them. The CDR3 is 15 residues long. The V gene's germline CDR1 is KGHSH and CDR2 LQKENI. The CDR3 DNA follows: TGTGCCAGCTCACCGAATTTAGGGGCCAACACTGAAGCTTTCTTT. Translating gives CASSPNLGANTEAFF. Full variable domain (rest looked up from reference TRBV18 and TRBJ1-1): NAGVMQNPRHLVRRRGQEARLRCSPMKGHSHVYWYRQLPEEGLKFMVYLQKENIIDESGMPKERFSAEFPKEGPSILRIQQVVRGDSAAYFCASSPNLGANTEAFFGQGTRLTVV.

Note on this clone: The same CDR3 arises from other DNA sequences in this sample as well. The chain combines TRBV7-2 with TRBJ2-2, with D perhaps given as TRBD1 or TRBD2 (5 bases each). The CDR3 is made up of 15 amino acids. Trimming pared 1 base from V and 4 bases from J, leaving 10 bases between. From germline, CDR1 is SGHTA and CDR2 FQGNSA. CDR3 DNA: TGTGCCAGCAGCTTAGTATCTGGGGGCACCGGGGAGCTGTTTTTT. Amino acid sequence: CASSLVSGGTGELFF. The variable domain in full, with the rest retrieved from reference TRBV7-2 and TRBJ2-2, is GAGVSQSPSNKVTEKGKDVELRCDPISGHTALYWYRQSLGQGLEFLIYFQGNSAPDKSGLPSDRFSAERTGGSVSTLTIQRTQQEDSAVYLCASSLVSGGTGELFFGEGSRLTVL.

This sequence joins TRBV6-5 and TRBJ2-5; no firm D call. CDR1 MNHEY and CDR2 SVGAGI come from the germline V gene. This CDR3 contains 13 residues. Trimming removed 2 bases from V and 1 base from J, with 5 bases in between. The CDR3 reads CASSYRFQETQYF. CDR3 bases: TGTGCCAGCAGTTACCGGTTCCAAGAGACCCAGTACTTC.

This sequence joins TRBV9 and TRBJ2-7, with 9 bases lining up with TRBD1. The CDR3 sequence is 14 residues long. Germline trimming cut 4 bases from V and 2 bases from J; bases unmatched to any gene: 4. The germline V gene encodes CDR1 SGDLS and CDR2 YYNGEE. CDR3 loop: CASSLGTGTYEQYF. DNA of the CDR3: TGTGCCAGCAGCCTCGGGACAGGGACCTACGAGCAGTACTTC.

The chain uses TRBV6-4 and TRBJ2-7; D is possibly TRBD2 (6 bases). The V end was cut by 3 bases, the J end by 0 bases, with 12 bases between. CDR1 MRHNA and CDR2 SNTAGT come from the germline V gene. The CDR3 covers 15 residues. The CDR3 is CASSEYGRSSYEQYF. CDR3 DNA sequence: TGTGCCAGCAGTGAATACGGGAGAAGCTCCTACGAGCAGTACTTC.

Written as DNA, the CDR3 is TGTGCCAGCAGCTTAGGGGGGAACTACAATGAGCAGTTCTTC. Translating it yields CASSLGGNYNEQFF. The chain employs TRBV11-1 and TRBJ2-1; D could derive from TRBD1 or TRBD2 (5 bases each). Trimming took 1 base from V and 3 from J, leaving 7 bases between them. The CDR3 spans 14 residues. Germline V CDR1 and CDR2: SGHAT, FQDESV (reference sequence).

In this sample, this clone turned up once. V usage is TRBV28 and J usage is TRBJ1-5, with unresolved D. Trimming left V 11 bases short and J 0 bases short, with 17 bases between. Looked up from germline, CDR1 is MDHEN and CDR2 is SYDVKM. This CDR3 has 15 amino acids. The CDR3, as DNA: TGTGCCTCTCGGGCAGGTGGGTATAGCAATCAGCCCCAGCATTTT. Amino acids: CASRAGGYSNQPQHF.

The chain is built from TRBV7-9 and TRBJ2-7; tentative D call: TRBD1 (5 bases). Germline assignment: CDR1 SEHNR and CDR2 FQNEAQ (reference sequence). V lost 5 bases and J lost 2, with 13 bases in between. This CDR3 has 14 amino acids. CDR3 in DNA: TGTGCCAGCAGCCCCGCAGGGTACGCCTACGAGCAGTACTTC. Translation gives CASSPAGYAYEQYF.

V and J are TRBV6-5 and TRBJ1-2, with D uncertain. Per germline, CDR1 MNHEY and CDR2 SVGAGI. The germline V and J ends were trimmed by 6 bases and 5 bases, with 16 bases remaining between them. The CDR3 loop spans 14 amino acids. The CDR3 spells CASSPVGTRYGYTF. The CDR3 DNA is TGTGCCAGCAGCCCCGTGGGCACCCGATATGGCTACACCTTC.

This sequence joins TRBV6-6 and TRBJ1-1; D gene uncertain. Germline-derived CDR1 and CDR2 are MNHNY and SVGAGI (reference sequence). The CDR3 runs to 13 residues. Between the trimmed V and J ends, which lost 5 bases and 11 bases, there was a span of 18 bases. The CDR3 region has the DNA TGTGCCAGCAGTCTCCCCCCGGGCCCGAGGGCTTTCTTT. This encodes CASSLPPGPRAFF.

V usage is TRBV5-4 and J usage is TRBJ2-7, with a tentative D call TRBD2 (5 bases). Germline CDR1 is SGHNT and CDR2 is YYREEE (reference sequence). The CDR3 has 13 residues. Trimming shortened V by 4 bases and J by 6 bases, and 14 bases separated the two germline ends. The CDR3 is CASSQDSGSEQYF. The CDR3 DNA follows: TGTGCCAGCAGCCAGGACTCGGGTTCCGAGCAGTACTTC.

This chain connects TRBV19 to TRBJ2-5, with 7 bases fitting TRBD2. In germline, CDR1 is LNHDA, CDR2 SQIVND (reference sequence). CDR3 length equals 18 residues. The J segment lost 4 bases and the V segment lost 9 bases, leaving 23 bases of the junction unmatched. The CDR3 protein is CARPRGSGVKGSRETQYF. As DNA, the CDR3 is TGTGCCAGACCCCGGGGAAGCGGGGTAAAGGGGAGTCGAGAGACCCAGTACTTC.

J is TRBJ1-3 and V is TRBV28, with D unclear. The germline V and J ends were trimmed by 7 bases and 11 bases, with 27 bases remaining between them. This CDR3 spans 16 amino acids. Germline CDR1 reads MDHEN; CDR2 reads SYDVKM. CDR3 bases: TGTGCCAGCACCCCCCCGCAGACTGCTGGCTTACGCCCCATATATTTT. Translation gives CASTPPQTAGLRPIYF. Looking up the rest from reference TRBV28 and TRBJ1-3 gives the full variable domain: DVKVTQSSRYLVKRTGEKVFLECVQDMDHENMFWYRQDPGLGLRLIYFSYDVKMKEKGDIPEGYSVSREKKERFSLILESASTNQTSMYLCASTPPQTAGLRPIYFGEGSWLTVV.